This T cell receptor beta chain originates from a study of T-cell reconstitution after alpha-beta-depleted transplantation in children. Unique molecular identifiers were incorporated during preparation of the TCRbeta library. TCRdb re-analysed the PCR reads in MiXCR, keeping a single row per CDR3 protein. The repertoire consists of about 98,000 distinct CDR3 sequences, with around 6% occurring once and the leading ten covering 6.1%. Regarding the study as a whole: For some patients, TCRbeta diversity was high at day 60 because of recipient T cells and thymic progenitors that survived. T-cell numbers and diversity one year post-transplant derived largely from freshly generated T cells. Several hundred graft clones that had expanded were reportedly the source of alpha-beta T cells about two months after transplant.

CDR1 is LNHNV and CDR2 is YYDKDF in the germline V gene (reference sequence). This CDR3 has 15 residues. Trimming shortened V by 1 base and J by 4 bases, and 13 bases separated the two germline ends. This clonotype has at least ten counts. The target antigen is unknown. Here the sequenced sample was PBMCs, mostly from graft donor cells, taken 60 days after TCRalphabeta/CD19-depleted stem cell transplant. The gene calls are TRBV15 and TRBJ2-5; weak D call: TRBD1 (6 bases). This TCR came from a female patient between 2 and 15 years old who had a stem cell transplant for Fanconi anemia, so the T cells may come from the graft donor. The CDR3 DNA reads as TGTGCCACCAGCAGAGGACAGGAGAGGCGAGAGACCCAGTACTTC. Translation gives CATSRGQERRETQYF.